The subject of this entry is one T cell receptor beta chain. Trimming removed 2 bases from V and 8 bases from J; junction bases left unmatched: 11. Germline CDR1 and CDR2: MNHEY and SVGEGT. The CDR3 is 15 amino acids. TCRdb reprocessed the RT-PCR reads with MiXCR, giving one entry per CDR3 protein. The repertoire holds about 680,000 distinct CDR3 sequences, with 13% to 15% as singletons. The clonotype originates from a female donor in good health, serving as a healthy control. This chain links TRBV6-2 or TRBV6-3 with TRBJ1-1; 7 bases map to TRBD1. The material sequenced was memory CD4+ T cells from blood. This CDR3 is CASSYPFTTGKEAFF. The CDR3 nucleotides read TGTGCCAGCAGTTACCCATTTACGACAGGGAAGGAAGCTTTCTTT.